This T cell receptor beta chain originates from a study of blood T cell repertoires in COVID-19. Study-level background: Samples representing acute and convalescent COVID-19 were sourced from the United States, Italy and Spain. From T cells, B-cell-depleted T cells, or PBMCs came the material, which was cDNA or gDNA.

Trimming pared 5 bases from V and 0 bases from J, leaving 11 bases between. The CDR3 has 15 amino acids. Germline assignment: CDR1 SGHTA and CDR2 FQGNSA. As processed by the authors: Researchers report that nucleated cell counts were estimated from reference gene primer amplification. Libraries were prepared by immunoSEQ multiplex PCR; TCRdb keeps only in-frame clonotypes and omits some of them. Clone size and V and J calls were adopted from that table, with D and trimming inferred from the DNA. The table lists under 80,000 clones, 86% of them singletons. The rearrangement links TRBV7-2 to TRBJ2-1; D remains unclear. The source of this sequence is a human donor in a cohort sampled during active COVID-19. Sequencing used peripheral blood. CDR3 DNA sequence: TGTGCCAGCAGCCTGGGTTCTAGCTCCTACAATGAGCAGTTCTTC. Its protein is CASSLGSSSYNEQFF. Based on the CDR3 plus reference TRBV7-2 and TRBJ2-1, the full variable domain is GAGVSQSPSNKVTEKGKDVELRCDPISGHTALYWYRQSLGQGLEFLIYFQGNSAPDKSGLPSDRFSAERTGGSVSTLTIQRTQQEDSAVYLCASSLGSSSYNEQFFGPGTRLTVL.